The 21 T cell receptor beta chains given below trace back to one sample, sequenced in a study of blood T cell repertoires in COVID-19. Produced via immunoSEQ multiplex PCR; TCRdb's table is partial and in-frame only. This sample has under 200,000 clones, with around 80% found just once. The specimen was PBMCs or T cells enriched from blood (not recorded which). Receptor source: a woman aged 45-65 years who had recovered from COVID-19.

The chain combines TRBV27 with TRBJ2-5; D perhaps matches TRBD2 (6 bases). V was clipped by 5 bases and J by 6 bases, with 7 bases between them. Germline V gene sequence: CDR1 MNHEY, CDR2 SMNVEV (reference sequence). The CDR3 is 11 amino acids. The CDR3 DNA reads TGTGCCAGCAGTGGAGGGAAGACCCAGTACTTC. It specifies CASSGGKTQYF.

This chain joins TRBV7-2 and TRBJ1-5; D not certain. V lost 4 bases and J lost 5, with 6 bases in between. The germline CDR1 and CDR2 sequences are SGHTA and FQGNSA. The CDR3 is 12 amino acids. CDR3 residues: CASSSTYQPQHF. Written as DNA, the CDR3 is TGTGCCAGCAGCTCAACTTATCAGCCCCAGCATTTT.

This chain links TRBV7-9 with TRBJ1-4; 9 bases line up with TRBD1. The CDR3 extends over 15 amino acids. V trimming: 5 bases; J trimming: 9 bases; junction bases outside the gene matches: 10. In germline, CDR1 is SEHNR, CDR2 FQNEAQ (reference sequence). The CDR3 DNA reads TGTGCCAGCAGCATCACGGGACAGGGATTTCAAAAACTGTTTTTT. Translated: CASSITGQGFQKLFF.

The chain joins TRBV15 to TRBJ2-7; D unresolved. V lost 3 bases and J 7 bases, leaving 16 bases between the germline ends. CDR1 and CDR2 from the germline V gene are LNHNV and YYDKDF (reference sequence). This CDR3 has 14 residues. CDR3 protein: CATSSGSRSVEQYF. DNA of the CDR3: TGTGCCACCAGCAGCGGGTCAAGGAGTGTGGAGCAGTACTTC.

This clone was counted only a few times. This sequence joins TRBV27 and TRBJ1-6, with D hard to call. Looked up from germline, CDR1 is MNHEY and CDR2 is SMNVEV (reference sequence). Trimming left V 1 base short and J 10 bases short, with 8 bases between. CDR3 length equals 13 residues. This CDR3 is CASSLFVRSPLHF. In DNA, the CDR3 is TGTGCCAGCAGTTTATTTGTGCGATCACCCCTCCACTTT.

Turning to this clone: An end of the junction differs from the germline gene, which may be a read error. The chain carries TRBV7-7 and TRBJ2-5; 8 bases map to TRBD2. The CDR3 totals 14 residues. The germline gives CDR1 SSHAT, CDR2 FNYEAQ (reference sequence). The CDR3 loop is CASSLAGLEGTQYF. In DNA form, the CDR3 reads TGTGCTAGCAGCCTCGCGGGACTAGAGGGGACCCAGTACTTC.

This clone was seen just once. This chain links TRBV28 with TRBJ2-7; D is ambiguous. Germline CDR1 MDHEN, CDR2 SYDVKM. This CDR3 has 13 amino acids. V lost 10 bases, J lost 0 bases, and 13 bases lay in between. Here the CDR3 reads CAILGSGSYEQYF. In nucleotides, the CDR3 is TGTGCCATCCTCGGGTCGGGCTCCTACGAGCAGTACTTC.

This clone appeared once. The chain employs TRBV19 and TRBJ1-5, with no clear D. The V gene lost 5 bases and the J gene lost 7 bases, with 12 bases spanning the gap. This CDR3 region has 13 residues. Germline CDR1 LNHDA, CDR2 SQIVND (reference sequence). This chain's CDR3 is CASSPEGWQPQHF. The CDR3 coding sequence is TGTGCCAGTAGTCCTGAGGGATGGCAGCCCCAGCATTTT.

The chain couples TRBV9 to TRBJ1-3; no firm D call. Germline V gene lookup returns CDR1 SGDLS and CDR2 YYNGEE. The CDR3 covers 14 residues. The ends were cut back, 0 bases at V and 0 bases at J, with 4 bases in the middle. The CDR3 nucleotides read TGTGCCAGCAGCGTAGGGGCCTCTGGAAACACCATATATTTT. Its protein product is CASSVGASGNTIYF.

The chain is built from TRBV19 and TRBJ2-2; TRBD1 agrees at 9 bases. Germline CDR1 and CDR2: LNHDA and SQIVND (reference sequence). After removal of 7 bases from V and 3 bases from J, the junction contained 6 bases not matched to a gene. The CDR3 is 15 amino acids. DNA of the CDR3: TGTGCCAGTAAGGAGGACAGGGGATACACCGGGGAGCTGTTTTTT. Translated: CASKEDRGYTGELFF. The whole variable domain, filled in from reference TRBV19 and TRBJ2-2, reads DGGITQSPKYLFRKEGQNVTLSCEQNLNHDAMYWYRQDPGQGLRLIYYSQIVNDFQKGDIAEGYSVSREKKESFPLTVTSAQKNPTAFYLCASKEDRGYTGELFFGEGSRLTVL.

This rearrangement joins TRBV18 to TRBJ2-7; 7 nucleotides line up with TRBD1. V was clipped by 2 bases and J by 3 bases; unmatched bases: 13. The CDR3 is made up of 17 amino acids. Germline V lookup: CDR1 KGHSH, CDR2 LQKENI. The DNA for the CDR3 is TGTGCCAGCTCACCATACCTACTGACAGGGCAGGGCTACGAGCAGTACTTC. Residues: CASSPYLLTGQGYEQYF.

The chain carries TRBV7-8 and TRBJ1-5; D uncertain. V was pared by 1 base and J by 5 bases, with 6 bases between. This CDR3 is 13 amino acids long. CDR1 is SGHVS, CDR2 FQNEAQ, per germline. The CDR3 DNA sequence: TGTGCCAGCAGCTTAGTCTCGGATCAGCCCCAGCATTTT. Translating it yields CASSLVSDQPQHF. Full variable domain (remainder filled in from reference TRBV7-8 and TRBJ1-5): GAGVSQSPRYKVAKRGQDVALRCDPISGHVSLFWYQQALGQGPEFLTYFQNEAQLDKSGLPSDRFFAERPEGSVSTLKIQRTQQEDSAVYLCASSLVSDQPQHFGDGTRLSIL.

The genes are TRBV5-4 and TRBJ2-6; maybe TRBD2 (6 bases). V was pared by 4 bases and J by 2 bases, with 16 bases between. The length of the CDR3 is 17 residues. The V gene's germline CDR1 is SGHNT and CDR2 YYREEE (reference sequence). CDR3 DNA sequence: TGTGCCAGCAGCCCGGGTTGGGGCGGGGCTGGGGCCAACGTCCTGACTTTC. Translation: CASSPGWGGAGANVLTF.

This clone has just one count. This chain connects TRBV4-3 to TRBJ1-1; 8 positions agree with TRBD1. CDR1 and CDR2 from the germline V gene are LGHNA and YSLEER. This CDR3 region has 16 residues. J gave up 5 bases and V 8 bases, and 16 bases lay outside the gene matches. CDR3 coding DNA: TGCGCCAGCTCAAACCAACTCCTACAGGGGGGGACTGAAGCTTTCTTT. The encoded protein is CASSNQLLQGGTEAFF.

The J gene is TRBJ2-3, the V gene TRBV7-2; D call uncertain. The CDR3 sequence is 14 residues long. Trimming took 6 bases from V and 0 from J, leaving 10 bases between them. CDR1 SGHTA and CDR2 FQGNSA come from the germline V gene. The CDR3 reads CASRLSGSTDTQYF. The CDR3 DNA sequence: TGTGCCAGCAGGTTGTCGGGTAGCACAGATACGCAGTATTTT.

The V call is TRBV19, the J call TRBJ2-5; 8 bases align to TRBD1. Germline lookup yields CDR1 LNHDA and CDR2 SQIVND (reference sequence). This CDR3 has 15 residues. V shed 8 bases and J 2 bases; nucleotides not matched to a gene: 10. This CDR3 is CASGRQGKFQETQYF. The CDR3 DNA reads as TGTGCCAGTGGTCGACAGGGGAAATTTCAAGAGACCCAGTACTTC. The entire variable domain, with the rest obtained from reference TRBV19 and TRBJ2-5, is as follows: DGGITQSPKYLFRKEGQNVTLSCEQNLNHDAMYWYRQDPGQGLRLIYYSQIVNDFQKGDIAEGYSVSREKKESFPLTVTSAQKNPTAFYLCASGRQGKFQETQYFGPGTRLLVL.

The V gene is TRBV7-2, the J gene TRBJ1-5, with D possibly TRBD1 on 5 matching bases. The CDR3 has 13 residues. CDR1 SGHTA and CDR2 FQGNSA come from the germline V gene. V dropped 2 bases and J dropped 6 bases, with 8 bases sitting between them. This CDR3 reads CASSLKGAQPQHF. CDR3 DNA sequence: TGTGCCAGCAGCTTAAAAGGGGCTCAGCCCCAGCATTTT.

V gene TRBV19 combines with J gene TRBJ1-6; 7 bases map to TRBD1. CDR3 length: 16 residues. V lost 5 bases to trimming and J lost 3 bases; unmatched junction nucleotides: 7. Germline CDR1 and CDR2: LNHDA and SQIVND (reference sequence). CDR3 region: CASSGTETIYNSPLHF. As DNA, the CDR3 is TGTGCCAGTAGTGGGACAGAGACTATCTATAATTCACCCCTCCACTTT.

The J gene is TRBJ1-1, the V gene TRBV6-5, with 11 positions matching TRBD1. V was clipped by 5 bases and J by 1 base; unmatched bases: 3. The CDR3 extends over 15 amino acids. Germline loops: CDR1 MNHEY, CDR2 SVGAGI. This CDR3 reads CASSPGQGANTEAFF. CDR3 nucleotide sequence: TGTGCCAGCAGTCCTGGACAGGGGGCGAACACTGAAGCTTTCTTT.

The CDR3 DNA follows: TGCGCCAGCAGCCAAGATAAAAAGCCAATAGGGGCCAACGTCCTGACTTTC. Protein sequence: CASSQDKKPIGANVLTF. V is TRBV4-3 and J is TRBJ2-6, with D unresolved. The CDR3 is 17 residues long. Germline CDR1 LGHNA, CDR2 YSLEER. With 0 bases removed from V and 4 bases from J, the gap between germline ends came to 13 bases.

The chain links TRBV7-2 to TRBJ1-5, with D tentatively TRBD1 (5 bases). Germline-derived CDR1 and CDR2 are SGHTA and FQGNSA. The V and J ends lost 1 base and 7 bases respectively, with 11 bases between them. There are 14 residues in the CDR3. The CDR3 reads CASSLVQKGQPQHF. The CDR3 DNA sequence: TGTGCCAGCAGCTTAGTTCAAAAGGGGCAGCCCCAGCATTTT.